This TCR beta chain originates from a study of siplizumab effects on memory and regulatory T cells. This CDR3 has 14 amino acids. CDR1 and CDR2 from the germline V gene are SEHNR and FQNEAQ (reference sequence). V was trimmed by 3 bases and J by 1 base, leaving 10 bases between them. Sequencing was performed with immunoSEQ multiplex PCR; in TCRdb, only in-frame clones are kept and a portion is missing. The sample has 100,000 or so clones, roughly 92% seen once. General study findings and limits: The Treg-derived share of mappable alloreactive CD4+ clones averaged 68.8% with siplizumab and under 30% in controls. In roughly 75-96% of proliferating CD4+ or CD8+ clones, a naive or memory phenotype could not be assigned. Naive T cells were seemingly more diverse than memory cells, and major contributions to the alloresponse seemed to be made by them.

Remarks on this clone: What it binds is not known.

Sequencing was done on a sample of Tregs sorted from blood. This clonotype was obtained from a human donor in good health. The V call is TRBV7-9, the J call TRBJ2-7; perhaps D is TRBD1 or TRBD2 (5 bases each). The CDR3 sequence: CASSFGDGSYEQYF. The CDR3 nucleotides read TGTGCCAGCAGCTTTGGGGACGGTTCCTACGAGCAGTACTTC. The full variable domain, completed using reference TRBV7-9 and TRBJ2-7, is DTGVSQNPRHKITKRGQNVTFRCDPISEHNRLYWYRQTLGQGPEFLTYFQNEAQLEKSRLLSDRFSAERPKGSFSTLEIQRTEQGDSAMYLCASSFGDGSYEQYFGPGTRLTVT.